The present T cell receptor beta chain was sequenced within a study of blood T cell repertoires in COVID-19. Study background: Italy, Spain and the United States were the sources of the convalescent and acute COVID-19 samples. The analysed material was cDNA or gDNA that came from T cells, B-cell-depleted T cells, or PBMCs.

Germline-derived CDR1 and CDR2 are LGHDT and YNNKEL (reference sequence). This CDR3 has 14 residues. With 1 base removed from V and 3 bases from J, the gap between germline ends came to 9 bases. This clone has a handful of counts. Original processing methods: Estimates of nucleated cell counts were drawn from the amplification of reference gene primers. Produced via immunoSEQ multiplex PCR; TCRdb's table is partial and in-frame only. V, J and clone size reflect that table, while D and trimming were determined from the DNA. The table shows 200,000 or so clones, with 79% occurring only once. Material for sequencing was peripheral blood. This TCR derives from a man aged 60-69 years with active or convalescent COVID-19. V usage is TRBV3-1 (or the pseudogene TRBV3-2) and J usage is TRBJ2-5; a possible D gene is TRBD2 (6 bases). For the CDR3, the DNA is TGTGCCAGCAGCCAAGGGGGAGGAGAAGAGACCCAGTACTTC. Encoded protein: CASSQGGGEETQYF.